This passage covers 12 T cell receptor beta chains from one sample sequenced in a study of T cell changes during pregnancy in multiple sclerosis. Data came from immunoSEQ multiplex PCR; TCRdb stores just in-frame clones and leaves some out. The sample carries approximately 79,000 clones, around 90% recorded once. Source: CD4+ T cells from peripheral blood mononuclear cells, taken before pregnancy. These TCRs come from a female donor with multiple sclerosis, enrolled in a pregnancy study.

The sample holds one count of this clone. The rearrangement uses TRBV5-1 and TRBJ1-4; tentative D call: TRBD1 (6 bases). Germline loops: CDR1 SGHRS, CDR2 YFSETQ. V lost 4 bases, J lost 8 bases, and 15 bases lay in between. This CDR3 comprises 14 residues. The CDR3 DNA reads TGCGCCAGCAGCCCGCGACAGGCAAACGAAAAACTGTTTTTT. It translates to CASSPRQANEKLFF.

The V and J genes are TRBV27 and TRBJ1-5; D not resolved. The ends were cut back, 5 bases at V and 4 bases at J, with 15 bases in the middle. CDR1 and CDR2 from the germline V gene are MNHEY and SMNVEV (reference sequence). This CDR3 has 15 residues. CDR3: CASSPHPGWNQPQHF. CDR3 bases: TGTGCCAGCAGTCCGCACCCCGGGTGGAATCAGCCCCAGCATTTT.

The chain carries TRBV14 and TRBJ2-5, with a possible D match to TRBD2 (6 bases). V was cut by 0 bases and J by 5 bases, with 16 bases left in between. The CDR3 runs 16 residues. Germline V gene sequence: CDR1 SGHDN, CDR2 FVKESK. The CDR3 DNA follows: TGTGCCAGCAGCCAAGATCCGGGACTCCCGGGGGAGACCCAGTACTTC. Amino acids: CASSQDPGLPGETQYF.

The V call is TRBV12-5, the J call TRBJ2-1, with D possibly being TRBD2 (6 bases). V gave up 3 bases and J gave up 10 bases, with 19 bases separating them. The CDR3 has 15 residues. The V gene's germline CDR1 is LGHNT and CDR2 FRNRAP. CDR3 nucleotide sequence: TGTGCTAGTGGTTTAATCCAAGCGGGTGTCGTGGAGCAGTTCTTC. This sequence encodes CASGLIQAGVVEQFF.

The V call is TRBV27, the J call TRBJ2-2, with D possibly matching TRBD1 (6 bases). The germline V gene has CDR1 MNHEY and CDR2 SMNVEV (reference sequence). The CDR3 is 18 amino acids. The germline V and J ends were trimmed by 5 bases and 0 bases, with 19 bases remaining between them. The CDR3: CASSPRDTAFANTGELFF. CDR3 sequence (DNA): TGTGCCAGCAGTCCTCGGGACACAGCCTTCGCGAACACCGGGGAGCTGTTTTTT.

V usage is TRBV5-6 and J usage is TRBJ1-2; possible D gene TRBD1, 6 bases. CDR1 and CDR2 from the germline V gene are SGHDT and YYEEEE. The V end was cut by 5 bases, the J end by 0 bases, with 11 bases between. The CDR3 has 14 amino acids. CDR3 nucleotides: TGTGCCAGCAGACAGGGACGACCTAACTATGGCTACACCTTC. Residues: CASRQGRPNYGYTF.

This chain's CDR3 is CASSSRLAGLTDTQYF. Written as DNA, the CDR3 is TGCGCCAGCAGCAGTCGACTAGCGGGCCTCACAGATACGCAGTATTTT. This chain links TRBV10-1 with TRBJ2-3; 10 positions match TRBD2. Trimming took 6 bases from V and 2 from J; bases not matched to a gene: 8. CDR1 is WNHNN and CDR2 is SYGVQD in the germline V gene (reference sequence). This CDR3 contains 16 residues.

J is TRBJ1-1 and V is TRBV25-1; TRBD1 might be the D (5 bases). Per germline, CDR1 MGHDK and CDR2 SYGVNS. The V end was cut by 3 bases, the J end by 6 bases, with 14 bases between. The CDR3 totals 14 residues. CDR3 loop: CASSDWQGGSEAFF. The CDR3, as DNA: TGTGCCAGCAGTGATTGGCAGGGTGGATCTGAAGCTTTCTTT.

This clone was observed a few times. This chain links TRBV4-1 with TRBJ1-6; D gene uncertain. V was cut by 4 bases and J by 7 bases, with 11 bases left in between. CDR1 and CDR2 (germline): MGHRA, YSYEKL. The CDR3 spans 14 residues. The CDR3 loop reads CASSREELNSPLHF. CDR3 bases: TGCGCCAGCAGCCGGGAGGAATTAAATTCACCCCTCCACTTT.

The chain uses TRBV7-2 and TRBJ2-7; 8 nucleotides match TRBD2. This CDR3 region has 15 residues. J lost 3 bases, V lost 5 bases, and 9 bases had no gene match. The germline V gene encodes CDR1 SGHTA and CDR2 FQGNSA. This CDR3 is CASSPGSGLGYEQYF. The DNA of the CDR3 is TGTGCCAGCAGCCCCGGCTCGGGACTAGGCTACGAGCAGTACTTC.

The genes are TRBV18 and TRBJ1-4, with 9 bases identical to TRBD1. Trimming at V came to 5 bases and at J to 10 bases, leaving 8 bases not matched to a gene. The CDR3 runs to 14 residues. Germline CDR1 reads KGHSH; CDR2 reads LQKENI. Here the CDR3 DNA reads TGTGCCAGCTCATCAGGACAGGGGATCGGAAAACTGTTTTTT. Its protein is CASSSGQGIGKLFF. The whole variable domain, filled in from reference TRBV18 and TRBJ1-4, reads NAGVMQNPRHLVRRRGQEARLRCSPMKGHSHVYWYRQLPEEGLKFMVYLQKENIIDESGMPKERFSAEFPKEGPSILRIQQVVRGDSAAYFCASSSGQGIGKLFFGSGTQLSVL.

This clone was found once. This chain links TRBV2 with TRBJ2-1; the D gene is possibly TRBD1 (5 bases). Germline V CDR1 and CDR2: SNHLY, FYNNEI. The V and J ends lost 6 bases and 3 bases respectively, with 6 bases between them. The CDR3 loop spans 12 amino acids. The CDR3 loop is CASRGLYNEQFF. In DNA form, the CDR3 reads TGTGCCAGCAGGGGGCTCTACAATGAGCAGTTCTTC.